This entry is about one TCR beta chain. There is no known antigen for this receptor. Within one base of it there is no much larger clone, and no base qualities were kept. The sample's time point label, in plain terms: progressive disease on ibrutinib. For TCR beta library preparation, roughly 2 micrograms of genomic DNA were extracted from the cryopreserved PBMCs. Longitudinal blood samples from CLL patients receiving ibrutinib monotherapy were subjected to high-throughput TCR beta sequencing. The patients took part in an open-label, single-center phase 2 trial of ibrutinib monotherapy. A MiSeq instrument was used for deep resolution sequencing, which targeted depths ranging from 1 in 1 million up to 1 in 200,000 T cells, with coverage averaging 10x for each clonotype. TCR beta libraries were generated with the immunoSEQ hsTCRB Kit. In the authors' own workflow: ImmunoSEQ Data Assistant and ImmunoSEQ Analyzer were used for data analysis, and V, D and J genes were assigned according to IMGT definitions. Clonality, with values ranging from 0 to 1, was calculated as one minus the normalized Shannon entropy of productive rearrangement frequencies. Only overrepresented clonotypes making up at least 0.05% of each patient's repertoire were included in the public clonotype analysis. Repertoires from about a dozen age-matched healthy donors in immuneACCESS were used as clonality controls. This is the immuneACCESS table as TCRdb keeps it, with only in-frame sequences that have V and J called. A part of the clones is gone; compared with another copy, unresolved V genes explain less than half, and the rest is unexplained. V and J calls and clone size are those listed in that table; D and trimming were worked out from the DNA. The sample table shows 250,000 to 350,000 clones, and less than 85% are seen once. The top ten clones comprise roughly 5.7% of the sample.

The data originate from a study of cytotoxic CD8 clonotypes in ibrutinib-treated CLL (dated by TCRdb to the early 2020s). For the wider study: The cohort was composed of ten to eleven relapsed/refractory and about 15 treatment-naive patients; IGHV unmutated status was identified in about 17 patients. Cryopreserved peripheral blood mononuclear cells were obtained before treatment, at response, and at either sustained remission or disease progression. Response samples were obtained after a median of approximately twelve months of treatment, with a range of roughly 6 to 36 months. Partial responses were observed in roughly 24 patients and complete responses in 2; after a median follow-up of 68 months, remission was maintained in 14 patients and progression was observed in 12. Of the approximately 90 participants in the trial, 25 to 30 had longitudinal samples available. Every remission and progressive disease sample was obtained while ibrutinib was still being received by the patients. On average, each sample had approximately 280,000 productive templates and 100,000 or so productive rearrangements. Broader findings and caveats from the paper: Public clonotypes were rare and either shrank or stayed stable during treatment, and the rise in clonality at ibrutinib response reflected expansion of private clonotypes. At baseline, clonality was higher than in age-matched healthy donors and showed a strong correlation with circulating CD8+ T-cell counts. An increase in clonality was observed at ibrutinib response, with clonality remaining stable during sustained remission and falling back toward baseline at progression. Sampling times were not matched between sustained-remission and progressing patients, and lymph node repertoires were not studied.

This specimen was PBMCs, taken at disease progression, from a patient treated with ibrutinib. The receptor was derived from a human donor with chronic lymphocytic leukemia.

At the DNA level, the sequence is TGTGCCAGCAGTGACTGGGACAGCACCTACGAGCAGTACTTC. This codes for CASSDWDSTYEQYF. The chain is made from TRBV25-1 and TRBJ2-7; 7 bases in between match TRBD1. From V the trimming removes 3 bases and from J it removes 2 bases, while the gene matches leave 4 bases of the junction unaccounted for. Sequences MGHDK (CDR1) and SYGVNS (CDR2) are obtained from the germline V gene. Including the terminal cysteine and phenylalanine, the CDR3 comprises 14 residues. This entry keeps only the CDR3 DNA: 42 bases, framed from base 1.